This T cell receptor (beta chain) derives from a study of T cell responses to AZD1222 COVID-19 vaccine. Study information: Second doses at about 4 or about 12 weeks were pooled. Whole-study results and caveats: White British people made up most donors, females outnumbered males, and clonal diversity was possibly underestimated. Spike was spanned by vaccine-associated CD4 TCRs, which were dominant at 160-218 and 743-854. With two AZD1222 doses given, Spike-specific TCR breadth and depth both rose.

Sequenced by immunoSEQ multiplex PCR; TCRdb stores in-frame clones only, minus some. The sample lists roughly 100,000 clones, more than 85% occurring once. As regards this clone: Its antigen is unknown.

The germline V and J ends were trimmed by 7 bases and 0 bases, with 19 bases remaining between them. CDR1 is SNHLY, CDR2 FYNNEI, per germline. The CDR3 totals 18 residues. Sequences were derived from peripheral blood, sampled on day 0 of AZD1222 vaccination. The chain has TRBV2 and TRBJ1-6; possible D gene TRBD1, 6 bases. The receptor was derived from an adult in good health. As DNA, the CDR3 is TGTGCCAGCACCTCCTCCGGGGGCGGGAGCTCCTATAATTCACCCCTCCACTTT. Translating gives CASTSSGGGSSYNSPLHF.